A selection of T cell receptor beta chains follows, all from one sample in a study of blood T cell repertoires in COVID-19. Profiling relied on immunoSEQ multiplex PCR, and the TCRdb table lists in-frame clones only, not all of them. Seen here are hundreds of thousands of clones, around 89% observed once, and the top ten hold roughly 1%. Material: PBMCs or T cells enriched from blood (not recorded which). These receptors all stem from a man aged 18-30 years who had recovered from COVID-19. CDR3s include the opening cysteine and the closing phenylalanine or tryptophan.

>TRBV10-3|TRBJ2-7
CASGGDYYEQYF
>TRBV28|TRBJ2-7
CASSFWQGARTYSYEQYF
>TRBV5-1|TRBJ1-4
CASSEPQGENEKLFF
>TRBV5-8|TRBJ1-6
CASSFRGRNSPLHF
>TRBV24-1|TRBJ2-1
CATSDSLTSGRLYNEQFF
>TRBV2|TRBJ1-4
CASREGYGEKLFF
>TRBV29-1|TRBJ2-7
CSAREDRVPIYEQYF
>TRBV3-1/TRBV3-2|TRBJ2-3
CASSPRTSRYTQYF
>TRBV21-1|TRBJ1-3
CASSKRPGRGLVGNTIYF
>TRBV24-1|TRBJ1-4
CATSDWLVKSGAVEKLFF
>TRBV5-1|TRBJ1-4
CASSEGQGAEKLFF
>TRBV5-4|TRBJ1-6
CASSQTETNSPLHF
>TRBV19|TRBJ2-3
CATKTTPTGLTDTQYF
>TRBV18|TRBJ2-7
CASSRSGTAYEQYF
>TRBV27|TRBJ1-4
CASSPSGSRAEKLFF
>TRBV6-5|TRBJ1-4
CASRPRGLAEKLFF
>TRBV7-3|TRBJ2-4
CASSRTGSAKNIQYF
>TRBV7-2|TRBJ2-7
CASSPGLGSSYEQYF
>TRBV18|TRBJ2-2
CASSRTSGSTGELFF
>TRBV3-1/TRBV3-2|TRBJ2-7
CASSYRVAYEQYF
>TRBV25-1|TRBJ2-7
CASSEYGYEQYF
>TRBV6-5|TRBJ1-1
CASSPGGGRSTEAFF
>TRBV5-1|TRBJ2-1
CASSPGQGFDEQFF
>TRBV7-6|TRBJ2-7
CASSLGGSGFYEQYF
>TRBV9|TRBJ1-3
CASTRTGARGNTIYF
>TRBV7-9|TRBJ1-2
CASGKQDNYGYTF
>TRBV5-5|TRBJ1-5
CASSSQAGATYSNQPQHF
>TRBV4-1|TRBJ1-5
CASSQVGRGPGNQPQHF
>TRBV6-6|TRBJ2-3
CASTPLDTSFTQYF
>TRBV24-1|TRBJ1-2
CATSDRDYGYTF
>TRBV3-1/TRBV3-2|TRBJ2-4
CASSPLEGQKNIQYF
>TRBV28|TRBJ2-1
CASSSSGAYNEQFF
>TRBV9|TRBJ1-2
CASSVRIDQIGGYTF
>TRBV5-1|TRBJ1-2
CASSLGMDRSYTF
>TRBV29-1|TRBJ2-7
CSATGQGSEQYF
>TRBV6-5|TRBJ1-6
CASTETQGMYSPLHF
>TRBV5-1|TRBJ1-1
CASSVQGTNTEAFF
>TRBV12-2|TRBJ1-5
CASRLVRGYSNQPQHF
>TRBV6-5|TRBJ1-2
CASSYSEGFGWGYTF
>TRBV10-1|TRBJ2-7
CASSEPGTYEQYF
>TRBV5-4|TRBJ1-1
CASRPGMENTEAFF
>TRBV9|TRBJ1-6
CASSGPTGTQNSPLHF
>TRBV28|TRBJ2-6
CAVPRTGGTGANVLTF
>TRBV3-1/TRBV3-2|TRBJ2-7
CASSRASGLAGLDEQYF
>TRBV5-1|TRBJ1-4
CASSPDRPNEKLFF
>TRBV29-1|TRBJ1-1
CSGGATPQTEAFF
>TRBV7-2|TRBJ2-2
CASSFSGRNTGELFF
>TRBV5-1|TRBJ1-1
CASRDKLSAFF
>TRBV4-1|TRBJ1-1
CASSLGQGNTEAFF
>TRBV4-2|TRBJ2-7
CASSQGHLASYEQYF